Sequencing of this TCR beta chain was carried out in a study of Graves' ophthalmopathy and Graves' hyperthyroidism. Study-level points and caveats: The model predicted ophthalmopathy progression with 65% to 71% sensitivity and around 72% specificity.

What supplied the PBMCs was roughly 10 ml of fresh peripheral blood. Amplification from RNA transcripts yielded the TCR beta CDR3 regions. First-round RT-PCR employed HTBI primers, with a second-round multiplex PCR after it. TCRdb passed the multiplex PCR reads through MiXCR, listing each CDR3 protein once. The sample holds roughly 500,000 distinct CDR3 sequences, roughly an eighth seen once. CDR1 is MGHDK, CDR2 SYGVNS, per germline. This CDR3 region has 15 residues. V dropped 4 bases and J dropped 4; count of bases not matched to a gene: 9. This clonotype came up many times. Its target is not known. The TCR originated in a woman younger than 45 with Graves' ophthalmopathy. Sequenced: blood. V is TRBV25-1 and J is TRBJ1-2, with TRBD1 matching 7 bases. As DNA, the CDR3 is TGTGCCAGCAGTGCAGGGGGGGGCGTCACCTATGGCTACACCTTC. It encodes CASSAGGGVTYGYTF.